This T cell receptor beta chain was documented in a study of monozygotic twins with inflammatory bowel disease. General study results and limits: Added variability in patient repertoires may stem from differing immunosuppressive treatments. IBD patients exhibited fewer clonotypes shared with other individuals than healthy twins, particularly with disease activity.

Making cDNA involved eight separate reactions per sample. With the 5' RACE reads reprocessed, TCRdb shows one record per CDR3 protein and no DNA. Seen in this sample are around 370,000 distinct CDR3 sequences; the ten most common clones hold approximately 2.4%. CDR1 and CDR2 (germline): DFQATT, SNEGSKA (reference sequence). The CDR3 contains 17 residues. For this clonotype: Its antigen is not identified.

The chain is built from TRBV20-1 and TRBJ1-5; TCRdb lists TRBD1, though no DNA is available to test this call. Sample: blood. The TCR was taken from a human donor with ulcerative colitis or Crohn's disease, or a healthy co-twin of an affected twin (not recorded which). The CDR3 spells CSAYSTGTGGSNQPQHF.